One TCR beta chain is described in this entry. The sample belongs to a study of blood T cell repertoires in COVID-19. Measured with immunoSEQ multiplex PCR; TCRdb has only the in-frame clones, and not every one. The sample has about 190,000 clones; about four fifths are singletons. Germline CDR1 is SGHVS and CDR2 is FQNEAQ. The CDR3 runs 16 residues. Trimming pared 5 bases from V and 4 bases from J, leaving 17 bases between. J is TRBJ2-2 and V is TRBV7-8, with D possibly matching TRBD1 (7 bases). The receptor was isolated from a woman between 70 and 85 years old with active or convalescent COVID-19. The specimen sequenced was peripheral blood. The CDR3 DNA sequence: TGTGCCAGCAGCCCACGCAGGGGGGTAGGCACCGGGGAGCTGTTTTTT. It yields the protein CASSPRRGVGTGELFF.